This is a list of T cell receptor beta chains from one sample in a study of identical twins. TCRdb re-derived calls from the 5' RACE reads in MiXCR, one entry per CDR3 protein. The table records about 730,000 distinct CDR3 sequences, around 21% of them present only once. This sample also belongs to another study, concerning T cells expressing NK-cell markers.

Material: PBMCs. The receptors shown here come from a woman aged 18-35 years in good health. The CDR3 runs from the conserved cysteine through the conserved F or W. D genes are given only for firm matches. A row's size may be missing; if present it is once, few, many or a size class.

d_call clone_size j_call v_call cdr3_nt cdr3_aa
- many TRBJ2-1 TRBV27 TGTGCCAGCAGTTCCCTTTCCCTCTTAGGGGGAGATTCCTACAATGAGCAGTTCTTC CASSSLSLLGGDSYNEQFF
- - TRBJ2-2 TRBV9 TGTGCCAGCAGCGTTTCAGTGGGGGCTGGCACCGGGGAGCTGTTTTTT CASSVSVGAGTGELFF
TRBD1 few TRBJ2-7 TRBV20-1 TGCAGTGCTAGAGATGGGACAGGGGGCCACGAGCAGTACTTC CSARDGTGGHEQYF
- few TRBJ1-4 TRBV23-1 TGCGCCAGCAGTCAATCGTTGGACGCAACTAATGAAAAACTGTTTTTT CASSQSLDATNEKLFF
TRBD2 - TRBJ2-3 TRBV6-2/TRBV6-3 TGTGCCAGCAGTCTCCGTCTAGCGGGGGCAGATACGCAGTATTTT CASSLRLAGADTQYF
- few TRBJ2-5 TRBV29-1 TGCAGCGTTGACAGGGCTATGAAGGAAGAGACCCAGTACTTC CSVDRAMKEETQYF
- - TRBJ2-2 TRBV9 TGTGCCAGCAGCGTAGTGGCGGGTACCGGGGAGCTGTTTTTT CASSVVAGTGELFF
TRBD1 many TRBJ2-5 TRBV7-2 TGTGCCAGCAGCTTAGCAGGGACAGAGGAGACCCAGTACTTC CASSLAGTEETQYF
- - TRBJ2-3 TRBV30 TGTGCCTGGAGTGTAGGGCCTGATACGCAGTATTTT CAWSVGPDTQYF
- - TRBJ1-5 TRBV12-3/TRBV12-4 TGTGCCAGCAGTCAAGGGCACATATATGGTTTGCCCCAGCATTTT CASSQGHIYGLPQHF
- few TRBJ2-7 TRBV20-1 TGCAGTGCTAGAGGGACGACGGACGAGCAGTACTTC CSARGTTDEQYF
TRBD2 few TRBJ2-5 TRBV7-9 TGTGCCATCCGGAAGGCGGGAGGGCAGTCCCACCAAGAGACCCAGTACTTC CAIRKAGGQSHQETQYF
TRBD2 - TRBJ2-2 TRBV20-1 TGCAGTGCTATTAGCGGGGGAGGAACCGGGGAGCTGTTTTTT CSAISGGGTGELFF
- few TRBJ2-7 TRBV27 TGTGCCAGCAGTTCCAAACCTTCATCTAGCTTGAACTCCTACGAGCAGTACTTC CASSSKPSSSLNSYEQYF
- many TRBJ2-7 TRBV10-3 TGTGCCATCAGTGCCGGATACGAGCAGTACTTC CAISAGYEQYF
- many TRBJ2-3 TRBV20-1 TGCAGTGCTAGTCACGATCCAGATACGCAGTATTTT CSASHDPDTQYF
- many TRBJ2-1 TRBV6-2/TRBV6-3 TGTGCCAGCAGGGGGTACAATGAGCAGTTCTTC CASRGYNEQFF
TRBD1 many TRBJ2-7 TRBV6-2/TRBV6-3 TGTGCCAGCAGTGTTCAGGGGGACGAGCAGTACTTC CASSVQGDEQYF
- few TRBJ2-1 TRBV4-2 TGTGCCAGCAGCCTTCAAGGGGGGCAGGATGAGCAGTTCTTC CASSLQGGQDEQFF
- - TRBJ2-1 TRBV3-1 TGTGCCAGCAGCCAAGATTGGGGCAGGGTCAATGAGCAGTTCTTC CASSQDWGRVNEQFF
TRBD1 - TRBJ2-1 TRBV20-1 TGCAGTGCTACCGCAGGGGGATGGAATGAGCAGTTCTTC CSATAGGWNEQFF
- many TRBJ2-3 TRBV2 TGTGCCAGCAGTGAAGGGCGGCATACGCAGTATTTT CASSEGRHTQYF
TRBD1 - TRBJ2-3 TRBV16 TGTGCCAGCAGCCAATCCGACAGGGGCCTCACAGATACGCAGTATTTT CASSQSDRGLTDTQYF
- - TRBJ2-1 TRBV12-3/TRBV12-4 TGTGCCAGCAGTTTACTGGTGAGGGACAATGAGCAGTTCTTC CASSLLVRDNEQFF